The next 6 T cell receptor beta chains were all read from a single sample in a study of T cell responses to AZD1222 COVID-19 vaccine. Sequencing was performed with immunoSEQ multiplex PCR; in TCRdb, only in-frame clones are kept and a portion is missing. The sample records just over 150,000 clones, 85% to 95% being singletons. Material: peripheral blood, obtained 28 days after the second AZD1222 dose. These receptors originate from an adult who received the AZD1222 COVID-19 vaccine.

CDR3 bases: TGTGCCAGCTCAGAGACACCGGCCAACGATGGGACCCAGTACTTC. Translation: CASSETPANDGTQYF. This chain connects TRBV18 to TRBJ2-5; D call uncertain. The CDR3 runs 15 residues. V was pared by 5 bases and J by 7 bases, with 20 bases between. Germline lookup yields CDR1 KGHSH and CDR2 LQKENI.

This chain joins TRBV2 and TRBJ1-2, with D unclear. The CDR3 is 13 residues long. The germline V and J ends were trimmed by 4 bases and 7 bases, with 13 bases remaining between them. Germline-derived CDR1 and CDR2 are SNHLY and FYNNEI. CDR3 sequence reads: CASSGRESIGYTF. The DNA of the CDR3 is TGTGCCAGCAGTGGTCGGGAAAGCATTGGCTACACCTTC.

V is TRBV27 and J is TRBJ1-6, with TRBD1 identical over 10 bases. The CDR3 totals 16 residues. With 5 bases clipped from V and 5 bases from J, the junction kept 6 bases outside the gene matches. Germline V lookup: CDR1 MNHEY, CDR2 SMNVEV (reference sequence). The CDR3: CASSPRQGANNSPLHF. CDR3 DNA: TGTGCCAGCAGTCCTCGACAGGGGGCCAATAATTCACCCCTCCACTTT.

The rearrangement links TRBV7-2 to TRBJ1-2; tentatively, D is TRBD1 (5 bases). This CDR3 has 12 residues. Trimming cost V 3 bases and J 8 bases, with 10 bases left between them. Germline V CDR1 and CDR2: SGHTA, FQGNSA. The CDR3 here is CASSFSGTGYTF. CDR3 sequence (DNA): TGTGCCAGCAGCTTTAGTGGGACCGGCTACACCTTC.

The rearrangement joins TRBV6-6 to TRBJ2-1, with D possibly matching TRBD1 (11 bases). Per germline, CDR1 MNHNY and CDR2 SVGAGI (reference sequence). V was shortened by 5 bases and J by 9 bases, with 26 bases between the two germline ends. This CDR3 spans 17 amino acids. The DNA of the CDR3 is TGTGCCAGCAGTCCCTGGGGTAGCGGGGGGACAGGGGGTGAGCAGTTCTTC. Translating gives CASSPWGSGGTGGEQFF.

This chain joins TRBV7-8 and TRBJ2-1; 11 bases align to TRBD2. CDR3 length: 15 residues. The germline V gene encodes CDR1 SGHVS and CDR2 FQNEAQ. The V segment lost 5 bases and the J segment 7 bases; nucleotides outside the gene matches: 7. CDR3 amino acids: CASSAPSGGINEQFF. The CDR3 DNA follows: TGTGCCAGCAGCGCCCCTAGCGGGGGGATAAATGAGCAGTTCTTC.